The TCR beta chain described here comes from a study of CXCR3-negative and CXCR3-positive naive CD8 T cells. General study results and limits: Most assays used freshly isolated PBMCs, as cryopreservation partially reduced CXCR3. CXCR3-positive naive cells had more hydrophobic TRB CDR3s than CXCR3-negative naive cells. Diversity ran similarly high across both naive subsets but far lower in memory CD8+ cells. Whereas memory cells differed, naive CXCR3-negative and CXCR3-positive cells shared similar TRBV-TRBJ usage.

Germline V gene data show CDR1 as SSHAT and CDR2 as FNYEAQ (reference sequence). CDR3 size: 15 residues. Researchers prepared the TRB cDNA libraries using 5' RACE with UMI labels. TCRdb re-called the 5' RACE reads, yielding one record per CDR3 amino acid sequence without DNA. Recorded for this sample: 100,000 to 150,000 distinct CDR3 sequences. On this clonotype itself: No antigen is known for it.

This rearrangement joins TRBV7-7 to TRBJ2-5. This sequence was found in a human donor in good health. Some clones in this sample may be carry-over from other donors' samples. The material sequenced was naive CXCR3- CD8+ T cells from blood. Subset meaning: CD45RO-CCR7+CD27+CD95- naive CD8+ T cells lacking CXCR3 (TNR3-). The CDR3 is CASSFRSGTEETQYF.